This entry features one TCR beta chain sequence. Trimming pared 6 bases from V and 4 bases from J, leaving 9 bases between. This CDR3 has 12 residues. Germline V CDR1 and CDR2: MDHEN, SYDVKM. Profiling relied on immunoSEQ multiplex PCR, and the TCRdb table lists in-frame clones only, not all of them. The sample carries 140,000 to 150,000 clones, approximately 86% recorded once. This sample was included in a study of radiation and T cells in renal cell carcinoma. Time point defined: blood 4 weeks post-SBRT, at nephrectomy. The treatment is: 15 Gy SBRT to primary tumor, nephrectomy 4 weeks later. The clonotype originates from a woman aged 45-65 years with renal cell carcinoma. This chain connects TRBV28 to TRBJ1-2; D is unresolved. Sequenced material: blood, taken from a patient whose treatment included radiotherapy and nephrectomy. The CDR3 DNA is TGTGCCAGCAGCCGGATTCTCTATGGCTACACCTTC. Translation: CASSRILYGYTF.